This passage covers 21 T cell receptor beta chains from one sample sequenced in a study of blood T cell repertoires in COVID-19. This table comes from immunoSEQ multiplex PCR, and its TCRdb copy is limited to in-frame clones, with some not included. The data contain roughly 130,000 clones, about 89% of them singletons. Sequencing was done on a sample of peripheral blood. The receptors originated from a woman aged 60 to 75 with acute or convalescent COVID-19.

The rearrangement joins TRBV15 to TRBJ1-1; possibly TRBD1 for D (5 bases). Germline CDR1 and CDR2: LNHNV and YYDKDF (reference sequence). This CDR3 has 14 amino acids. The ends were cut back, 1 base at V and 0 bases at J, with 6 bases in the middle. CDR3 amino acids: CATSRATVNTEAFF. Here the CDR3 DNA reads TGTGCCACCAGCAGAGCGACAGTGAACACTGAAGCTTTCTTT.

This chain joins TRBV6-5 and TRBJ1-1; 7 positions agree with TRBD1. This CDR3 is 13 amino acids long. J lost 3 bases, V lost 5 bases, and 3 bases had no gene match. Germline-derived CDR1 and CDR2 are MNHEY and SVGAGI. The CDR3 bases are TGTGCCAGCAGTAGGGGGCTCTACACTGAAGCTTTCTTT. It codes for CASSRGLYTEAFF.

This sequence joins TRBV5-4 and TRBJ1-1; possibly TRBD1 for D (5 bases). V lost 4 bases to trimming and J lost 5 bases, with 21 bases between them. The CDR3 has 16 residues. Germline CDR1 and CDR2: SGHNT and YYREEE (reference sequence). The CDR3 DNA sequence: TGTGCCAGCAGCCCCGGGGGATCAGGGAGTATAACTGAAGCTTTCTTT. It specifies CASSPGGSGSITEAFF.

The chain has TRBV15 and TRBJ1-3; TRBD1 agrees at 8 bases. V trimming: 3 bases; J trimming: 2 bases; junction bases outside the gene matches: 15. The CDR3 loop spans 19 amino acids. Germline V CDR1 and CDR2: LNHNV, YYDKDF (reference sequence). The CDR3 sequence: CATSRRRRGTGGTGNTIYF. In DNA, the CDR3 is TGTGCCACCAGCAGGCGGAGGAGGGGGACAGGAGGAACTGGAAACACCATATATTTT.

The V call is TRBV25-1, the J call TRBJ2-3; the match to TRBD1 covers 7 bases. Trimming at V came to 1 base and at J to 1 base, leaving 5 bases not matched to a gene. Per the germline V gene, CDR1 is MGHDK and CDR2 is SYGVNS. The CDR3 contains 16 residues. In DNA, the CDR3 is TGTGCCAGCAGTGAATTGAGGGGGACAGGCACAGATACGCAGTATTTT. Amino acids: CASSELRGTGTDTQYF. The entire variable domain, with the rest obtained from reference TRBV25-1 and TRBJ2-3, is as follows: EADIYQTPRYLVIGTGKKITLECSQTMGHDKMYWYQQDPGMELHLIHYSYGVNSTEKGDLSSESTVSRIRTEHFPLTLESARPSHTSQYLCASSELRGTGTDTQYFGPGTRLTVL.

This clone was seen just once. The V and J genes are TRBV10-3 and TRBJ2-1, with TRBD2 matching over 7 bases. J gave up 0 bases and V 10 bases, and 6 bases lay outside the gene matches. Looked up from germline, CDR1 is ENHRY and CDR2 is SYGVKD. The CDR3 is made up of 14 amino acids. The CDR3 coding sequence is TGTGCCACCTCAGCGGGACCCTCCTACAATGAGCAGTTCTTC. It is translated as CATSAGPSYNEQFF.

V usage is TRBV11-2 and J usage is TRBJ2-1, with 15 nucleotides matching TRBD2. This CDR3 spans 16 amino acids. The J segment lost 10 bases and the V segment lost 1 base, leaving 5 bases of the junction unmatched. Germline values: CDR1 SGHAT, CDR2 FQNNGV. As DNA, the CDR3 is TGTGCCAGCAGCTTAGGACGGACTAGCGGGAGGGCCGAGCAGTTCTTC. Residues: CASSLGRTSGRAEQFF.

The chain employs TRBV3-1 (or the pseudogene TRBV3-2) and TRBJ1-1; no reliable D call. The CDR3 has 11 amino acids. Germline V CDR1 and CDR2: LGHDT, YNNKEL (reference sequence). V dropped 11 bases and J dropped 4 bases, with 11 bases sitting between them. This chain's CDR3 is CAAGRVTEAFF. The CDR3 DNA follows: TGTGCCGCGGGGAGGGTCACTGAAGCTTTCTTT.

The chain couples TRBV7-9 to TRBJ1-1; D perhaps matches TRBD1 (6 bases). Germline CDR1 and CDR2: SEHNR and FQNEAQ (reference sequence). Trimming took 5 bases from V and 4 from J, leaving 20 bases between them. The CDR3 is 16 residues long. The CDR3 sequence: CASSDPRGISGTEAFF. DNA of the CDR3: TGTGCCAGCAGCGACCCCAGGGGAATAAGCGGCACTGAAGCTTTCTTT.

The chain couples TRBV4-2 to TRBJ2-1; 8 bases agree with TRBD2. J was trimmed by 6 bases and V by 0 bases; bases with no gene match: 19. Germline CDR1 and CDR2: LGHNA and YNFKEQ. The CDR3 length is 20 residues. The chain's CDR3 is CASSQDIIAGTSPEGNEQFF. The DNA of the CDR3 is TGTGCCAGCAGCCAAGATATAATAGCGGGAACATCCCCCGAGGGCAATGAGCAGTTCTTC.

The chain uses TRBV10-1 and TRBJ1-1; D unresolved. The CDR3 spans 13 residues. The V end lost 3 bases, the J end lost 6 bases, and 11 bases lay between the germline ends. Germline CDR1 and CDR2: WNHNN and SYGVQD (reference sequence). This CDR3 reads CASSERQEAEAFF. CDR3 nucleotide sequence: TGCGCCAGCAGTGAACGTCAGGAGGCTGAAGCTTTCTTT.

The chain links TRBV2 to TRBJ2-1; 9 nucleotides agree with TRBD2. Germline CDR1 and CDR2: SNHLY and FYNNEI. The CDR3 loop spans 12 amino acids. V lost 7 bases to trimming and J lost 7 bases; unmatched junction nucleotides: 2. CDR3 region: CASILAGNEQFF. CDR3 nucleotides: TGTGCCAGCATCCTAGCGGGGAATGAGCAGTTCTTC.

This chain links TRBV4-1 with TRBJ2-1; the D gene is possibly TRBD1 (5 bases). Germline V gene sequence: CDR1 MGHRA, CDR2 YSYEKL. The CDR3 runs 17 residues. V was trimmed by 1 base and J by 9 bases, leaving 22 bases between them. The CDR3 DNA is TGCGCCAGCAGCCAAGCGGACATGGGATGGGTTGTTGCTGAGCAGTTCTTC. Translation gives CASSQADMGWVVAEQFF.

The genes are TRBV5-4 and TRBJ2-7, with 7 bases matching TRBD2. V lost 2 bases to trimming and J lost 2 bases; unmatched junction nucleotides: 7. The CDR3 has 15 residues. CDR1 and CDR2 (germline): SGHNT, YYREEE (reference sequence). The CDR3: CASSLAGRTPYEQYF. The CDR3 region has the DNA TGTGCCAGCAGCTTAGCCGGGAGGACCCCCTACGAGCAGTACTTC.

This clone was observed a handful of times. The rearrangement joins TRBV9 to TRBJ2-7; unclear D gene. V lost 0 bases and J lost 0, with 10 bases in between. The CDR3 contains 15 residues. Germline values: CDR1 SGDLS, CDR2 YYNGEE. The CDR3 loop reads CASSVDWSSSYEQYF. The CDR3 DNA reads as TGTGCCAGCAGCGTAGACTGGAGCAGCTCCTACGAGCAGTACTTC.

This clone was recorded a few times. This chain joins TRBV28 and TRBJ2-7; the D gene is possibly TRBD1 (5 bases). CDR3 length: 15 amino acids. CDR1 and CDR2 from the germline V gene are MDHEN and SYDVKM. Trimming left V 6 bases short and J 5 bases short, with 20 bases between. The CDR3, as DNA: TGTGCCAGCAGGCCTACAGGACGGCCTCCTAACGAGCAGTACTTC. Translating gives CASRPTGRPPNEQYF.

A few counts support this clone. The V and J genes are TRBV7-2 and TRBJ1-1; 8 nucleotides match TRBD1. The germline V gene encodes CDR1 SGHTA and CDR2 FQGNSA. The junction had 5 bases not matched to a gene; V was cut back by 6 bases and J by 2 bases. The CDR3 consists of 14 residues. In DNA, the CDR3 is TGTGCCAGCAGATCTACAGGGGGAAACACTGAAGCTTTCTTT. It yields the protein CASRSTGGNTEAFF.

The rearrangement uses TRBV27 and TRBJ1-2, with a weak D call TRBD1 (6 bases). Germline V gene lookup returns CDR1 MNHEY and CDR2 SMNVEV (reference sequence). Trimming pared 5 bases from V and 1 base from J, leaving 8 bases between. The CDR3 extends over 13 amino acids. The CDR3 region has the DNA TGTGCCAGCAGTGTGGACAGTAACTATGGCTACACCTTC. It codes for CASSVDSNYGYTF.

The chain has TRBV19 and TRBJ2-1; 8 nucleotides align to TRBD2. The CDR3 spans 14 residues. Per the germline V gene, CDR1 is LNHDA and CDR2 is SQIVND (reference sequence). Trimming removed 5 bases from V and 7 bases from J; junction bases left unmatched: 7. The CDR3 loop reads CASSAPGTRNEQFF. In nucleotides, the CDR3 is TGTGCCAGTAGTGCCCCCGGGACTAGGAATGAGCAGTTCTTC.

V and J are TRBV9 and TRBJ2-1, with 8 bases fitting TRBD1. From germline, CDR1 is SGDLS and CDR2 YYNGEE. The CDR3 spans 16 residues. With 0 bases clipped from V and 5 bases from J, the junction kept 7 bases outside the gene matches. CDR3 region: CASSVGGTGWDNEQFF. The CDR3 region has the DNA TGTGCCAGCAGCGTAGGAGGGACAGGCTGGGACAATGAGCAGTTCTTC.

The chain has TRBV7-2 and TRBJ2-1; 7 bases map to TRBD2. The ends lost 5 bases at V and 15 bases at J; junction bases unmatched: 19. CDR1 and CDR2 from the germline V gene are SGHTA and FQGNSA. CDR3 length: 15 residues. The DNA of the CDR3 is TGTGCCAGCAGCCCAGCACGGCTAGCGGCAGGTTTAGGGTTCTTC. Translating it yields CASSPARLAAGLGFF.